The rows below give T cell receptor beta chains drawn from one sample of a study of CD8 T cells in ankylosing spondylitis. TCRdb reprocessed the 5' RACE reads with MiXCR, giving one entry per CDR3 protein. The repertoire holds some 140,000 distinct CDR3 sequences, with around 10% as singletons. Sequenced: blood, either unsorted or a sorted T cell fraction (not recorded which). The origin of the receptors is a female donor with ankylosing spondylitis or in good health (not recorded which). CDR3s include the opening cysteine and the closing phenylalanine or tryptophan. Fields, in order: V gene, CDR3 length, J gene, CDR3 protein.

TRBV20-1	12	TRBJ2-3	CSAGDRSNTQYF
TRBV14	16	TRBJ2-5	CASSQAEGRVEETQYF
TRBV11-2	13	TRBJ1-1	CASSLHRETEAFF
TRBV20-1	13	TRBJ2-5	CSARGLGRETQYF
TRBV7-9	15	TRBJ2-7	CASSLGLAPSAEQYF
TRBV7-2	13	TRBJ1-1	CASSLQTDREAFF
TRBV5-5	14	TRBJ1-1	CASGRIRGDTEAFF
TRBV20-1	16	TRBJ1-6	CSASDGTQGGFSPLHF
TRBV20-1	15	TRBJ2-3	CSARDPLAAGDTQYF
TRBV7-2	18	TRBJ2-3	CASSLALLAGGPTDTQYF
TRBV5-1	15	TRBJ2-3	CASSHRLAAIDTQYF
TRBV5-5	15	TRBJ2-7	CASSAYRAPAYEQYF
TRBV15	16	TRBJ1-1	CATSRVFLGVNTEAFF
TRBV7-9	13	TRBJ1-2	CASSQQGTDGYTF